The next 29 T cell receptor beta chains were all read from a single sample in a study of T cell clonotyping in hematopoietic cell transplantation. Clones were read by immunoSEQ multiplex PCR, and TCRdb kept only the in-frame ones, dropping some. The data hold fewer than 1,500 clones, with 67% observed a single time. The sample in question was peripheral blood mononuclear cells, obtained 100 days after allogeneic stem cell transplant. These receptors were collected from an older female patient who had an allogeneic stem cell transplant, so the T cells may come from the graft donor. Some clones in this sample may be carry-over from other donors' samples.

The chain has TRBV4-3 and TRBJ2-1, with no clear D. Trimming removed 0 bases from V and 7 bases from J, with 7 bases in between. Germline values: CDR1 LGHNA, CDR2 YSLEER. The CDR3 runs 13 residues. Here the CDR3 reads CASSQDWQNEQFF. The CDR3 DNA reads as TGCGCCAGCAGCCAAGATTGGCAGAATGAGCAGTTCTTC.

The chain uses TRBV7-9 and TRBJ1-2; TRBD1 is a possible D gene (5 bases). Germline V gene lookup returns CDR1 SEHNR and CDR2 FQNEAQ (reference sequence). V was clipped by 3 bases and J by 7 bases, with 12 bases between them. This CDR3 comprises 13 residues. The CDR3: CASSLNPGSGYTF. In nucleotides, the CDR3 is TGTGCCAGCAGCTTGAATCCAGGGAGTGGCTACACCTTC.

This chain connects TRBV5-6 to TRBJ2-7, with a possible D match to TRBD1 (7 bases). Germline CDR1 and CDR2: SGHDT and YYEEEE. Trimming took 4 bases from V and 3 from J, leaving 17 bases between them. This CDR3 is built from 15 residues. The CDR3 here is CASSGGDRDFYEQYF. CDR3 DNA: TGTGCCAGCAGCGGGGGTGACAGGGACTTCTACGAGCAGTACTTC.

The gene calls are TRBV6-6 and TRBJ2-7; D possibly corresponds to TRBD1 (6 bases). The CDR3 is 13 amino acids. In germline, CDR1 is MNHNY, CDR2 SVGAGI (reference sequence). Trimming took 6 bases from V and 3 from J, leaving 12 bases between them. CDR3 nucleotide sequence: TGTGCCAGCAGCGTTCAGGGGAACTACGAGCAGTACTTC. This gives the protein CASSVQGNYEQYF.

This chain uses TRBV7-2 with TRBJ2-7; the match to TRBD1 covers 7 bases. Germline V gives CDR1 SGHTA, CDR2 FQGNSA. CDR3 size: 13 residues. Trimming took 6 bases from V and 1 from J; bases not matched to a gene: 3. The CDR3 reads CASRGDSSYEQYF. Here the CDR3 DNA reads TGTGCCAGCAGAGGGGACAGTTCCTACGAGCAGTACTTC.

The chain carries TRBV14 and TRBJ1-1, with 9 bases identical to TRBD1. Trimming cost V 4 bases and J 3 bases; bases outside gene matches: 15. There are 18 residues in the CDR3. CDR1 and CDR2 (germline): SGHDN, FVKESK. CDR3 region: CASSRSPRGDRDDTEAFF. As DNA, the CDR3 is TGTGCCAGCAGCCGATCACCTCGGGGGGACAGGGACGACACTGAAGCTTTCTTT.

This clone was found a few times. This sequence joins TRBV6-5 and TRBJ1-1; 7 bases line up with TRBD1. Per the germline V gene, CDR1 is MNHEY and CDR2 is SVGAGI. V lost 6 bases to trimming and J lost 5 bases; unmatched junction nucleotides: 6. This CDR3 spans 13 amino acids. The DNA for the CDR3 is TGTGCCAGCAGCCCAGGGGGATGGACTGAAGCTTTCTTT. This gives the protein CASSPGGWTEAFF.

The J gene is TRBJ2-5, the V gene TRBV5-4, with TRBD2 identical over 10 bases. The germline V gene has CDR1 SGHNT and CDR2 YYREEE (reference sequence). The CDR3 covers 17 residues. V trimming: 4 bases; J trimming: 5 bases; junction bases outside the gene matches: 14. The CDR3 loop reads CASSGGTLAGVGETQYF. The CDR3 DNA reads TGTGCCAGCAGCGGAGGAACCCTAGCGGGGGTTGGGGAGACCCAGTACTTC.

This clone was recorded only once. This chain uses TRBV5-4 with TRBJ2-1; the D is unclear. Germline loops: CDR1 SGHNT, CDR2 YYREEE (reference sequence). Trimming took off 0 bases at V and 0 bases at J, with 7 bases between the two ends. The CDR3 length is 15 residues. This CDR3 reads CASSLGLVSYNEQFF. For the CDR3, the DNA is TGTGCCAGCAGCTTGGGTCTAGTCTCCTACAATGAGCAGTTCTTC.

The V and J genes are TRBV11-2 and TRBJ2-7; 8 bases agree with TRBD1. The germline CDR1 and CDR2 sequences are SGHAT and FQNNGV. The CDR3 loop spans 15 amino acids. The junction had 5 bases not matched to a gene; V was cut back by 1 base and J by 3 bases. CDR3 region: CASSLGTGTNYEQYF. DNA for the CDR3: TGTGCCAGCAGCTTAGGGACAGGGACGAACTACGAGCAGTACTTC.

V and J are TRBV7-2 and TRBJ1-1; D possibly corresponds to TRBD1 (6 bases). CDR1 is SGHTA and CDR2 is FQGNSA in the germline V gene. Trimming cost V 4 bases and J 1 base, with 13 bases left between them. This CDR3 spans 15 amino acids. CDR3 DNA: TGTGCCAGCAGCTCTAACGAGGGGGGGAACACTGAAGCTTTCTTT. It is translated as CASSSNEGGNTEAFF.

The chain has TRBV7-6 and TRBJ2-2; TRBD2 matches 8 bases. Germline V gives CDR1 SGHVS, CDR2 FNYEAQ. This CDR3 region has 14 residues. The trim removed 5 bases at V and 3 bases at J, leaving 2 bases unmatched. The chain's CDR3 is CASSEGLDTGELFF. CDR3 DNA: TGTGCCAGCAGCGAGGGACTAGACACCGGGGAGCTGTTTTTT.

The chain couples TRBV7-2 to TRBJ2-5; D possibly corresponds to TRBD2 (6 bases). The CDR3 is made up of 15 amino acids. Germline V gene sequence: CDR1 SGHTA, CDR2 FQGNSA. Trimming took 5 bases from V and 3 from J, leaving 16 bases between them. DNA for the CDR3: TGTGCCAGCAGCCATTCTGCGGGGCCGGAAGAGACCCAGTACTTC. Protein: CASSHSAGPEETQYF.

The rearrangement links TRBV9 to TRBJ1-1; D remains unclear. CDR3 length: 13 amino acids. Trimming removed 0 bases from V and 4 bases from J, with 7 bases in between. CDR1 is SGDLS, CDR2 YYNGEE, per germline. The CDR3 DNA reads as TGTGCCAGCAGCGTAGGGCAGACCACTGAAGCTTTCTTT. This sequence encodes CASSVGQTTEAFF.

The V call is TRBV2, the J call TRBJ1-1; no firm D call. The CDR3 is made up of 14 amino acids. The germline gives CDR1 SNHLY, CDR2 FYNNEI. V was trimmed by 7 bases and J by 0 bases, leaving 12 bases between them. The CDR3 reads CASIGEDLNTEAFF. The CDR3 nucleotides are TGTGCCAGCATCGGGGAGGATCTGAACACTGAAGCTTTCTTT.

The V and J genes are TRBV6-5 and TRBJ2-3; D is possibly TRBD2 (5 bases). CDR3 length: 13 residues. With 6 bases removed from V and 4 bases from J, the gap between germline ends came to 11 bases. Looked up from germline, CDR1 is MNHEY and CDR2 is SVGAGI. The CDR3 here is CASSITGSDTQYF. The CDR3 nucleotides read TGTGCCAGCAGCATAACGGGGTCAGATACGCAGTATTTT.

The rearrangement links TRBV14 to TRBJ2-7, with D uncertain. Trimming cost V 0 bases and J 7 bases, with 7 bases left between them. CDR3 size: 12 residues. Germline V gives CDR1 SGHDN, CDR2 FVKESK. The CDR3 DNA reads as TGTGCCAGCAGCCAAGATGGATGGGAGCAGTACTTC. Translation gives CASSQDGWEQYF.

This rearrangement joins TRBV4-3 to TRBJ2-2; D is undetermined. The V end was cut by 0 bases, the J end by 7 bases, with 3 bases between. Germline CDR1 reads LGHNA; CDR2 reads YSLEER. CDR3 length: 12 residues. As DNA, the CDR3 is TGCGCCAGCAGCCAAGAAGACGGGGAGCTGTTTTTT. This codes for CASSQEDGELFF.

The rearrangement links TRBV5-6 to TRBJ2-1, with 9 positions matching TRBD2. J gave up 6 bases and V 0 bases, and 4 bases lay outside the gene matches. CDR3 length equals 15 residues. CDR1 and CDR2 from the germline V gene are SGHDT and YYEEEE. The CDR3 loop reads CASSLEGLAINEQFF. CDR3 nucleotides: TGTGCCAGCAGCTTGGAAGGACTAGCGATCAATGAGCAGTTCTTC.

The chain couples TRBV12-5 to TRBJ2-5; 9 bases are a match to TRBD1. The CDR3 contains 15 residues. Germline V gene sequence: CDR1 LGHNT, CDR2 FRNRAP. Losses at the gene ends were 1 base for V and 5 bases for J; bases not matched to a gene: 5. CDR3 in amino acids: CASGLGQGDGETQYF. As DNA, the CDR3 is TGTGCTAGTGGTTTGGGACAGGGGGACGGGGAGACCCAGTACTTC. Looking up the rest from reference TRBV12-5 and TRBJ2-5 gives the full variable domain: DARVTQTPRHKVTEMGQEVTMRCQPILGHNTVFWYRQTMMQGLELLAYFRNRAPLDDSGMPKDRFSAEMPDATLATLKIQPSEPRDSAVYFCASGLGQGDGETQYFGPGTRLLVL.

This chain uses TRBV4-3 with TRBJ2-5; D might be TRBD1 or TRBD2, each matching 6 bases. CDR3 length equals 13 residues. V shed 2 bases and J shed 4 bases, with 8 bases lying between them. Germline CDR1 and CDR2: LGHNA and YSLEER. The chain's CDR3 is CASSQKGGETQYF. Here the CDR3 DNA reads TGCGCCAGCAGCCAAAAGGGGGGAGAGACCCAGTACTTC.

This clone is hyperexpanded in the sample. This chain connects TRBV7-9 to TRBJ1-2; D gene uncertain. The CDR3 has 16 amino acids. CDR1 is SEHNR, CDR2 FQNEAQ, per germline (reference sequence). V dropped 0 bases and J dropped 1 base, with 12 bases sitting between them. In DNA, the CDR3 is TGTGCCAGCAGCTTAGCGCCAGAGGATCTTAACTATGGCTACACCTTC. Its protein is CASSLAPEDLNYGYTF.

The J gene is TRBJ1-1, the V gene TRBV6-6; TRBD1 might be the D (5 bases). Between the trimmed V and J ends, which lost 2 bases and 6 bases, there was a span of 13 bases. The CDR3 has 14 amino acids. Germline V gene lookup returns CDR1 MNHNY and CDR2 SVGAGI (reference sequence). The DNA of the CDR3 is TGTGCCAGCAGTTACGGGCAGGGCGGCGCTGAAGCTTTCTTT. Its translation: CASSYGQGGAEAFF.

The chain is built from TRBV5-4 and TRBJ1-1, with D maybe TRBD1 (5 bases). V was pared by 0 bases and J by 1 base, with 7 bases between. Looked up from germline, CDR1 is SGHNT and CDR2 is YYREEE (reference sequence). The CDR3 has 14 residues. The CDR3 DNA sequence: TGTGCCAGCAGCTTGGACGGGGGGAACACTGAAGCTTTCTTT. Amino acid sequence: CASSLDGGNTEAFF.

V usage is TRBV9 and J usage is TRBJ2-1; tentative D call: TRBD1 (5 bases). The CDR3 totals 13 residues. Germline V gene lookup returns CDR1 SGDLS and CDR2 YYNGEE. V was clipped by 1 base and J by 10 bases, with 12 bases between them. Written as DNA, the CDR3 is TGTGCCAGCAGCGTAACGGAAGGGGCGGAGCAGTTCTTC. This codes for CASSVTEGAEQFF. Combining the CDR3 with reference TRBV9 and TRBJ2-1 gives the whole variable domain DSGVTQTPKHLITATGQRVTLRCSPRSGDLSVYWYQQSLDQGLQFLIQYYNGEERAKGNILERFSAQQFPDLHSELNLSSLELGDSALYFCASSVTEGAEQFFGPGTRLTVL.

V gene TRBV2 combines with J gene TRBJ1-6; tentative D call: TRBD1 (5 bases). V shed 10 bases and J shed 7 bases, with 14 bases lying between them. The CDR3 is 13 amino acids. Germline V gene lookup returns CDR1 SNHLY and CDR2 FYNNEI. The chain's CDR3 is CATHRTLNSPLHF. CDR3 DNA sequence: TGTGCCACCCACAGGACACTAAATTCACCCCTCCACTTT.

This chain links TRBV27 with TRBJ1-3, with D possibly TRBD1 on 5 matching bases. Germline CDR1 MNHEY, CDR2 SMNVEV (reference sequence). Trimming cost V 2 bases and J 2 bases, with 10 bases left between them. This CDR3 region has 15 residues. The CDR3, as DNA: TGTGCCAGCAGTTTAGCGGGGGTAACTGGAAACACCATATATTTT. Protein product: CASSLAGVTGNTIYF.

The chain joins TRBV21-1 to TRBJ1-5. TRBV21-1 is listed as a pseudogene. CDR3 length: 17 residues. The CDR3 here is CASTPIPGLGWDQPQHF. The CDR3 region has the DNA TGTGCCAGCACCCCAATCCCGGGCCTCGGGTGGGATCAGCCCCAGCATTTT.

This clone was counted a few times. J is TRBJ1-2 and V is TRBV11-1; no reliable D call. CDR3 length: 16 amino acids. CDR1 SGHAT and CDR2 FQDESV come from the germline V gene (reference sequence). V shed 0 bases and J shed 1 base, with 12 bases lying between them. The CDR3 protein is CASSLAPEDLNYGYTF. The CDR3 coding sequence is TGTGCCAGCAGCTTAGCGCCAGAGGATCTTAACTATGGCTACACCTTC.